Given below is one T cell receptor (beta chain) in context. Its antigen is as yet unknown. Using a J-beta primer mix together with a sample-barcoded 5' primer, a second PCR was run for roughly 7 to 12 cycles. TCRdb called the 5' RACE reads again in MiXCR, with one record for every CDR3 protein. The sample has 1.5 million to 2 million distinct CDR3 sequences, about 30% seen once. These data come from a study of blood T cells in healthy people across ages. The CDR3 consists of 14 residues. Germline V CDR1 and CDR2: DFQATT, SNEGSKA (reference sequence). The V and J ends lost 0 bases and 1 base respectively, with 9 bases between them. Study conclusions and caveats: Age showed a roughly linear inverse relationship with TCR beta diversity per million T cells. Percentage of naive T cells showed a strong correlation with TCR beta diversity. Unsorted PBMCs ruled out conclusive naive versus antigen-experienced comparison.

The rearrangement joins TRBV20-1 to TRBJ1-1; D is possibly TRBD1 (5 bases). The TCR sequence derives from a woman aged 25 to 39 in good health. Sequencing used blood. The CDR3 DNA is TGCAGTGCTAGAGATCATAGGGGGAACACTGAAGCTTTCTTT. This codes for CSARDHRGNTEAFF.